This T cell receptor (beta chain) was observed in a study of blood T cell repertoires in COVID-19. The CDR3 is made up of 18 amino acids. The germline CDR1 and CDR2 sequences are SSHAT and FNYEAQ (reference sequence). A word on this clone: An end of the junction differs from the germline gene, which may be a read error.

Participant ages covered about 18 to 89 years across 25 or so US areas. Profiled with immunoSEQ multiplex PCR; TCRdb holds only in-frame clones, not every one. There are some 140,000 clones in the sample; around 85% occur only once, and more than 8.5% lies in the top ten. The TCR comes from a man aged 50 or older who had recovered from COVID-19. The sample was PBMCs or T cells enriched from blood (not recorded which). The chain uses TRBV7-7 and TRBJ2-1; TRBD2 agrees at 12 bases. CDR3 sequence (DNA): TGTGCTAGCAATGCGAGACTAGCGGGGGACATCTCCTACAATGAGCAGTTCTTC. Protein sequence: CASNARLAGDISYNEQFF.